This T cell receptor (beta chain) comes out of a study of identical twins. Study results and caveats: It was out-of-frame TCR alpha sharing in monozygotic twins that models underestimated. Analyses of zero insertions could, in part, be confounded by invariant MAIT and iNKT cells. Twins' excess sharing was less marked for out-of-frame beta sequences.

TCRdb reprocessed the 5' RACE reads via MiXCR and lists one record per CDR3 protein. The sample has some 570,000 distinct CDR3 sequences, approximately 20% seen once; the top ten hold approximately 0.48%. This clonotype has just a few counts. Antigen specificity is unknown. V shed 0 bases and J shed 13 bases, with 15 bases lying between them. The V gene's germline CDR1 is SGHAT and CDR2 FQNNGV. The CDR3 totals 13 residues. This sample also belongs to another study, concerning yellow fever vaccine responses in identical twins.

This clonotype originated in a woman between 18 and 30 years old in good health. The sequencing sample was made of CD4+ T cells sorted from blood. The V call is TRBV11-2, the J call TRBJ1-2; maybe TRBD1 (5 bases). CDR3 residues: CASSLDPGGHATF. CDR3 DNA: TGTGCCAGCAGCTTAGATCCCGGAGGACATGCCACCTTC.